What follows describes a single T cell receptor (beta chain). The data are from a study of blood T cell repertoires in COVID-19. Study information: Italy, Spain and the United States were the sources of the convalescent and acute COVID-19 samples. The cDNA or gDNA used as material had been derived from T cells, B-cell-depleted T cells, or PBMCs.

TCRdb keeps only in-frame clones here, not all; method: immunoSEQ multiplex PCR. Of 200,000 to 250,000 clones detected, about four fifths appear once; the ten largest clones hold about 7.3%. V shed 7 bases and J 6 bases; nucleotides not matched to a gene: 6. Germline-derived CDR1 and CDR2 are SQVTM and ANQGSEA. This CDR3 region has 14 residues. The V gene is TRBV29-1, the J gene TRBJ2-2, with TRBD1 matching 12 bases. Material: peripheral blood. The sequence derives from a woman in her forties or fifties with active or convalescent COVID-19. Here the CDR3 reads CSARDRGLSGELFF. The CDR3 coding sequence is TGCAGCGCCCGGGACAGGGGGCTGTCCGGGGAGCTGTTTTTT.